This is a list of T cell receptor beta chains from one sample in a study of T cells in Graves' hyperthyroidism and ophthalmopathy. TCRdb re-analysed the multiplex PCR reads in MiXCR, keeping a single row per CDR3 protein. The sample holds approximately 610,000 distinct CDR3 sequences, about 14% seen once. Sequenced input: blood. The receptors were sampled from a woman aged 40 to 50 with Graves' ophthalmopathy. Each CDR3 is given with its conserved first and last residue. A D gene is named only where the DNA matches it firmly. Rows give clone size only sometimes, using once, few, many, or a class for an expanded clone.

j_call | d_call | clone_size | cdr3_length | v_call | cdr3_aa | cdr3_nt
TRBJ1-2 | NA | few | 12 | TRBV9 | CASAGQSYGYTF | TGTGCCAGCGCCGGACAGAGCTATGGCTACACCTTC
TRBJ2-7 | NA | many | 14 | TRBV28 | CASRSRQPPYEQYF | TGTGCCAGCAGAAGTCGACAGCCCCCCTACGAGCAGTACTTC
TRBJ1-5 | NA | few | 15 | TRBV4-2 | CASSQGRGNNQPQHF | TGTGCCAGCAGCCAAGGTAGAGGAAACAATCAGCCCCAGCATTTT
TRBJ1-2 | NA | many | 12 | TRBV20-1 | CSARGVEGGYTF | TGCAGTGCTAGAGGTGTCGAGGGTGGCTACACCTTC
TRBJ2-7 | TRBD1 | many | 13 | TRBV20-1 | CSAANRGPYEQYF | TGCAGTGCTGCTAACAGGGGGCCCTACGAGCAGTACTTC
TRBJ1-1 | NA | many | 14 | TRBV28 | CASSLWEKNTEAFF | TGTGCCAGCAGTTTATGGGAAAAGAACACTGAAGCTTTCTTT
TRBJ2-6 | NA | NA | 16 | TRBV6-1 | CASSSRGAAGANVLTF | TGTGCCAGCAGCTCGAGGGGGGCAGCCGGGGCCAACGTCCTGACTTTC
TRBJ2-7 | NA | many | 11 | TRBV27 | CASSRVYEQYF | TGTGCCAGCAGTCGAGTATACGAGCAGTACTTC
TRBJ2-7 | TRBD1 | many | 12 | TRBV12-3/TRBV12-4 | CASSQQGFEQYF | TGTGCCAGCAGTCAACAGGGGTTCGAGCAGTACTTC
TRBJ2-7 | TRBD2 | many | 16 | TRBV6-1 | CASSSQTSGRPYEQYF | TGTGCCAGCAGTAGCCAGACTAGCGGGAGACCCTACGAGCAGTACTTC